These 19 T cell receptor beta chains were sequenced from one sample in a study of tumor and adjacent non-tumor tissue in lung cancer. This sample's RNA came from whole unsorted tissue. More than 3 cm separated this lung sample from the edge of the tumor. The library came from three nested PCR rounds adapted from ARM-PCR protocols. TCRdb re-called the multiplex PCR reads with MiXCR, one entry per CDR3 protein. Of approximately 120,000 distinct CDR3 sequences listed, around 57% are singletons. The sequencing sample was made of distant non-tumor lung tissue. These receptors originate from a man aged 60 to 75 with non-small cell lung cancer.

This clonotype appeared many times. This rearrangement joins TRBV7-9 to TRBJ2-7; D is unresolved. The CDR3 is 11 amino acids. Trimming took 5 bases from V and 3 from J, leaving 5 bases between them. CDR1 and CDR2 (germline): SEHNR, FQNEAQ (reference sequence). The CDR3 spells CASSPGYEQYF. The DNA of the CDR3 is TGTGCCAGCAGCCCTGGCTACGAGCAGTACTTC.

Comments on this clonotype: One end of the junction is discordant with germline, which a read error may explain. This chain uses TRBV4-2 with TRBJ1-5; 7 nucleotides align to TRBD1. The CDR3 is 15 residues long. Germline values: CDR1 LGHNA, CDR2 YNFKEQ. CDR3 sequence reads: CASSSNRGFNQPQHF. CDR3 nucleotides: TGTGCTAGCAGCTCTAACAGGGGCTTTAATCAGCCCCAGCATTTT.

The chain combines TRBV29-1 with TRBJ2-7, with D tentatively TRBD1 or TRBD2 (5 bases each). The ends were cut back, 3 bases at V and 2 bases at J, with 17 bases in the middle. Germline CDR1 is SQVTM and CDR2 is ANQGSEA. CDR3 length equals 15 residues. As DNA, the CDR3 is TGCAGCGTTGAGGGGATAGGGACCAAAGCCTACGAGCAGTACTTC. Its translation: CSVEGIGTKAYEQYF.

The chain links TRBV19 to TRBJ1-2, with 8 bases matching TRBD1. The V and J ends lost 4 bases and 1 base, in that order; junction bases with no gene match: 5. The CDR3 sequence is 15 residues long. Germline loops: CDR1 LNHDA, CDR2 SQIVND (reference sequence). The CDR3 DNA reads TGTGCCAGTAGTACCCGGACAGGGTATAACTATGGCTACACCTTC. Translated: CASSTRTGYNYGYTF.

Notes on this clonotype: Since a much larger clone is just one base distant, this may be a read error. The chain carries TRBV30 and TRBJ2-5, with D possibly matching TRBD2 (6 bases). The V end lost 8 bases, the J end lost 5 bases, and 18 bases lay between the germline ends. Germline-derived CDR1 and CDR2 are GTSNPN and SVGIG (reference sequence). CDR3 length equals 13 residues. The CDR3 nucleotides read TGTGCCCGGACTAAGCAGGGCTTGGAGACCCAGTACTTC. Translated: CARTKQGLETQYF.

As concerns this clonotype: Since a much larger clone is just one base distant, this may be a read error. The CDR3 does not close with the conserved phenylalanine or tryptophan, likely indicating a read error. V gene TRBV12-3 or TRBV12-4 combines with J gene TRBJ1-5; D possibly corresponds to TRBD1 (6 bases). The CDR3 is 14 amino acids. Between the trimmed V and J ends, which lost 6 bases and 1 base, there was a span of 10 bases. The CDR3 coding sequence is TGTGCCAGCAGCTGGGACACAAGCAATCAGCCCCAGCATCTT. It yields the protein CASSWDTSNQPQHL.

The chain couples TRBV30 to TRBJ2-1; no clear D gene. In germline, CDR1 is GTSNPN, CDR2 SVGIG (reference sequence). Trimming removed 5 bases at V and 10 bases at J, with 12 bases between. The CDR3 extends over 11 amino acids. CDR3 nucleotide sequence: TGTGCCTGGTCGGGTATAGCCGAGCAGTTCTTC. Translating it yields CAWSGIAEQFF.

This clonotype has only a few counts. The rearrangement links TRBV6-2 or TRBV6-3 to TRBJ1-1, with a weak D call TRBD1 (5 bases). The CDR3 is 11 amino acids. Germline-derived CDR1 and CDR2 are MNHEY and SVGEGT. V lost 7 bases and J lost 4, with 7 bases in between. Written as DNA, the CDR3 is TGTGCCAGCACAACAGGCACTGAAGCTTTCTTT. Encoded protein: CASTTGTEAFF.

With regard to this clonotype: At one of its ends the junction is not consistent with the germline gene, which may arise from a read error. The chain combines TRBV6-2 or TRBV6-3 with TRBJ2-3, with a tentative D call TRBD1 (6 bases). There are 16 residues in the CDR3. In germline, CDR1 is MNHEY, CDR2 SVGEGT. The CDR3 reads CASAPHRVQGRDTRHF. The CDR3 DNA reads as TGTGCCAGCGCCCCTCACCGGGTACAGGGAAGAGATACGCGGCATTTT.

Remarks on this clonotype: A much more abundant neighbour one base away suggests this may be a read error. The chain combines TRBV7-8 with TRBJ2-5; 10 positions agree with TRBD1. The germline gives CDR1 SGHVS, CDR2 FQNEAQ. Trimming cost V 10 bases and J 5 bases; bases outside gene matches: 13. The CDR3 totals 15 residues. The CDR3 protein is CANILQDRGRETQYF. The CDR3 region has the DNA TGTGCCAACATCCTACAGGACAGGGGGAGGGAGACCCAGTACTTC.

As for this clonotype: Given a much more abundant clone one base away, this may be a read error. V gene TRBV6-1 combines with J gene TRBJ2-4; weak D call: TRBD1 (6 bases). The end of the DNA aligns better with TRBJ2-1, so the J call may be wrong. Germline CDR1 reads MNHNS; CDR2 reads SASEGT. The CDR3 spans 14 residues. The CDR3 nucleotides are TGTGCCAGCAGTGTGGGGGCAGCCAAAAACATTCAGTTCTTC. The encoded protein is CASSVGAAKNIQFF.

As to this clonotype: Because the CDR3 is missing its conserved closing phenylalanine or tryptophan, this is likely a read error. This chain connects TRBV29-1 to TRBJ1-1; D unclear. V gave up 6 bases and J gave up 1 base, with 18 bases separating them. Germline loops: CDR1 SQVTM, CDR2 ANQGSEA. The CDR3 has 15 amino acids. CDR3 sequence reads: CSVSQDDHPNTEAFS. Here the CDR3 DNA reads TGCAGCGTCTCCCAGGACGACCACCCGAACACTGAAGCTTTCTCT.

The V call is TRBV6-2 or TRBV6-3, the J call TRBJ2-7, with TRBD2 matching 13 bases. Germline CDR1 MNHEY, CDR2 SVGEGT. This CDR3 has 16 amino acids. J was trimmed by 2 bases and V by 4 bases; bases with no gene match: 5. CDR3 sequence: CASSLAGTSGTYEQYF. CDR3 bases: TGTGCCAGCAGTTTAGCCGGGACTAGCGGGACCTACGAGCAGTACTTC.

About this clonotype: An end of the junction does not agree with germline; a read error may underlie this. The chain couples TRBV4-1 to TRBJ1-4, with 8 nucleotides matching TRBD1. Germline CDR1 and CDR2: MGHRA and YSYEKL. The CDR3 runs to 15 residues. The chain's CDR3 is CASSQSGQVNEKPFF. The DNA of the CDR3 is TGCGCCAGCAGCCAATCGGGACAGGTTAATGAAAAACCGTTTTTT.

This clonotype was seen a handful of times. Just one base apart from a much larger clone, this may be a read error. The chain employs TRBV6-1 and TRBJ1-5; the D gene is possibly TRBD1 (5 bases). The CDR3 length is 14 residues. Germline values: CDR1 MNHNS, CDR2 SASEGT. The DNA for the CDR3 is TGTGCCAGCAATGAAGCAGGGTACTATCAGCCCCAGCATTTT. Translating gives CASNEAGYYQPQHF.

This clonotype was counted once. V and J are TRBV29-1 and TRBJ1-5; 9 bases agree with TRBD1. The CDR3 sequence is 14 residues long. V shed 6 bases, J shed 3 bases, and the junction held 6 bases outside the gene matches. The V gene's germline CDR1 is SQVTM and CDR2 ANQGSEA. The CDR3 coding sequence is TGCAGCGTAACAGGGGGCGTTGACAATCAGCCCCAGCATTTT. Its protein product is CSVTGGVDNQPQHF.

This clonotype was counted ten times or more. CDR3 protein: CASSPDTTSEKLFF. The CDR3 coding sequence is TGTGCCAGCAGCCCCGACACGACCAGTGAAAAACTGTTTTTT. The chain employs TRBV12-3 or TRBV12-4 and TRBJ1-4; the D is unclear. This CDR3 comprises 14 residues. The V gene lost 6 bases and the J gene lost 7 bases, with 15 bases spanning the gap.

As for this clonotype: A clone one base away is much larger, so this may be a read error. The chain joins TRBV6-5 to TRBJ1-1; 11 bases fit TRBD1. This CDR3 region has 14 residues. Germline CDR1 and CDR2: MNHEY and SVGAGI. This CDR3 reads CASSSRTGGTEPFF. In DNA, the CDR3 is TGTGCCAGCAGTTCCAGGACAGGGGGCACTGAACCTTTCTTT.

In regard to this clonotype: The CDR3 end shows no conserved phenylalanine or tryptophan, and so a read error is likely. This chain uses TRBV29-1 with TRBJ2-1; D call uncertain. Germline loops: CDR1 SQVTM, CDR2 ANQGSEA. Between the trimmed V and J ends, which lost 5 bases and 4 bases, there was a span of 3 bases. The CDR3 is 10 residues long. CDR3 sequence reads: CSVFYNEQFL. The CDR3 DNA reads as TGCAGCGTTTTTTACAATGAGCAGTTCCTC.